Listed below are T cell receptor beta chains from one sample, sequenced in a study of cytomegalovirus exposure and HLA in healthy donors. Sequencing was performed with immunoSEQ multiplex PCR; in TCRdb, only in-frame clones are kept and a portion is missing. This table has some 110,000 clones, approximately 80% appearing once. Sequencing was done on a sample of PBMCs. These receptors all stem from a man aged 50 to 59 in good health and CMV-seronegative. Both conserved end residues are part of each CDR3. D genes are given only for firm matches. A row's size may be missing; if present it is once, few, many or a size class.

V gene	J gene	clone size	D gene	CDR3 DNA	CDR3 protein
TRBV5-1	TRBJ1-2	NA	NA	TGCGCCAGCAGCCTAGACGGCGCGGCTAACTATGGCTACACCTTC	CASSLDGAANYGYTF
TRBV7-9	TRBJ1-1	NA	NA	TGTTCCAGCAGCTTTGCAGGGGAGAACACTGAAGCTTTCTTT	CSSSFAGENTEAFF
TRBV19	TRBJ2-3	NA	NA	TGTGCCAGTAGTATTGGCGGTGATACGCAGTATTTT	CASSIGGDTQYF
TRBV4-1	TRBJ1-2	NA	NA	TGCGCCAGCAGCCAAAGCCCGAACTATGGCTACACCTTC	CASSQSPNYGYTF
TRBV5-5	TRBJ2-6	NA	NA	TGTGCCAGCAGCTTACTATCCGGCATCTCTGGGGCCAACGTCCTGACTTTC	CASSLLSGISGANVLTF
TRBV11-1	TRBJ2-5	NA	TRBD2	TGTGCCAGCGAGGCGAGAGCGGGGGAAGAGACCCAGTACTTC	CASEARAGEETQYF
TRBV29-1	TRBJ1-3	NA	NA	TGCAGCGTTGGCGGGGCTGGAAACACCATATATTTT	CSVGGAGNTIYF
TRBV30	TRBJ2-3	NA	TRBD1	TGTGCCTGGAGCCCGCCGGGGGACGGGACAGGAGATACGCAGTATTTT	CAWSPPGDGTGDTQYF
TRBV6-1	TRBJ1-1	NA	NA	TGTGCCAGCATAAGATTGTTTATGGCGAACACTGAAGCTTTCTTT	CASIRLFMANTEAFF
TRBV4-1	TRBJ2-3	once	TRBD2	TGCGCCAGCAGCCCCTGGACTAGCGGGACAGATACGCAGTATTTT	CASSPWTSGTDTQYF